Listed below are T cell receptor beta chains from one sample, sequenced in a study of shared clonotypes between healthy human individuals. Profiled with immunoSEQ multiplex PCR; TCRdb holds only in-frame clones, not every one. The table shows millions of clones, with 90% to 95% occurring only once. Sequencing was performed on naive CD4+ T cells from PBMCs. These receptors were obtained from a man aged 18 to 35 in good health. Some clones in this sample may be carry-over from other donors' samples. Each CDR3 is given with its conserved first and last residue. A D gene is named only where the DNA matches it firmly. Size values are once, few and many counts, or a class for expanded clones, and some rows have none.

cdr3_nt cdr3_aa d_call j_call clone_size v_call
TGTGCCAGCAGGCTTTCCGGAGCGGGAGGTTACGAGCAGTACTTC CASRLSGAGGYEQYF TRBD2 TRBJ2-7 once TRBV7-8
TGTGCCAGCAGTTTATTCCCCGAGTCCGCCGAGCAGTACTTC CASSLFPESAEQYF - TRBJ2-7 - TRBV27
TGTGCCAGCAGTAGTACAGCCGTTGTGCAGTACTTC CASSSTAVVQYF - TRBJ2-7 - TRBV28
TGTGCCAGCAGCCCTAGCGGGAGACCAGATACGCAGTATTTT CASSPSGRPDTQYF TRBD2 TRBJ2-3 - TRBV28
TGTGCCAGCCATGATGTAGGACAGGGCGGGCCTGGCACTGAAGCTTTCTTT CASHDVGQGGPGTEAFF TRBD1 TRBJ1-1 - TRBV2
TGTGCCAGCAGCCTCACCGTTGGGACAGATACGCAGTATTTT CASSLTVGTDTQYF - TRBJ2-3 - TRBV5-6
TGTGCCAGCAGCTTAGTCCCCGGGACGGGATACGAGCAGTACTTC CASSLVPGTGYEQYF - TRBJ2-7 - TRBV7-2
TGTGCCAGTCCGCCCCTGTCTCCCCTCCACTTT CASPPLSPLHF - TRBJ1-6 - TRBV27
TGTGCCAGCAGTGAAGCGCGTCTGGCTTTCTTT CASSEARLAFF - TRBJ1-1 - TRBV2
TGTGCCATCAGTGAGTCTAGGGAACCCCCAAATGAGCAGTTCTTC CAISESREPPNEQFF - TRBJ2-1 - TRBV10-3
TGTGCCAGCAGTTGGGGCAGGCGTGGGGGGACCCAGTACTTC CASSWGRRGGTQYF - TRBJ2-5 - TRBV6-5
TGTGCCACCAGCAGAGGAGTTCTAGGCTCCTACGAGCAGTACTTC CATSRGVLGSYEQYF - TRBJ2-7 - TRBV15
TGTGCCAGCAGCTTAGACAGCTCCTACGAGCAGTACTTC CASSLDSSYEQYF - TRBJ2-7 few TRBV11-2